These 3 T cell receptor beta chains originate from one sample sequenced in a study of CD8 T cells in Susac syndrome. RNA in amounts of about 0.5 to 1 ug was reverse transcribed with random hexamers. TCRdb used MiXCR to reprocess the immunoSEQ multiplex PCR reads, holding one entry per CDR3 protein. The table has some 170,000 distinct CDR3 sequences, about 95% seen once. Sequencing was carried out using CD4+ T cells from PBMCs. The receptor source for this set is a human donor in good health.

This clonotype came up a few times. The chain is built from TRBV19 and TRBJ2-5; D is ambiguous. The V end was cut by 6 bases, the J end by 4 bases, with 9 bases between. This CDR3 region has 12 residues. Looked up from germline, CDR1 is LNHDA and CDR2 is SQIVND (reference sequence). The CDR3 is CASRQSGETQYF. The CDR3 nucleotides read TGTGCCAGTAGACAGTCGGGAGAGACCCAGTACTTC.

This clonotype was seen a single time. This chain uses TRBV20-1 with TRBJ2-5; D uncertain. CDR1 and CDR2 (germline): DFQATT, SNEGSKA (reference sequence). Trimming removed 1 base from V and 5 bases from J, with 8 bases in between. The CDR3 is 12 residues long. The CDR3 sequence is CSARVDVETQYF. CDR3 nucleotide sequence: TGCAGTGCTAGAGTTGACGTGGAGACCCAGTACTTC.

The chain carries TRBV30 and TRBJ1-1; D remains unclear. CDR1 is GTSNPN and CDR2 is SVGIG in the germline V gene (reference sequence). The CDR3 consists of 13 residues. V was pared by 7 bases and J by 0 bases, with 12 bases between. CDR3 sequence: CASHQAMNTEAFF. CDR3 nucleotide sequence: TGTGCCTCCCACCAGGCGATGAACACTGAAGCTTTCTTT.